Each of the 27 T cell receptor beta chains below was sequenced from the same sample in a study of cytotoxic CD8 clonotypes in ibrutinib-treated CLL. Measured with immunoSEQ multiplex PCR; TCRdb has only the in-frame clones, and not every one. The sample has about 92,000 clones; more than 70% are singletons. The material was PBMCs, obtained after 24 months of ibrutinib treatment. These TCRs come from a human donor with chronic lymphocytic leukemia.

Concerning this clone: This may arise from a read error, as a much more abundant clone is one base away. The chain joins TRBV7-6 to TRBJ1-1, with 8 bases that match TRBD1. This CDR3 has 14 residues. CDR1 SGHVS and CDR2 FNYEAQ come from the germline V gene. The CDR3: CAGSSGQANTEAFF. The CDR3 region has the DNA TGTGCCGGCAGCTCGGGACAGGCTAACACTGAAGCTTTCTTT. The complete variable domain, with remaining parts taken from reference TRBV7-6 and TRBJ1-1, reads GAGVSQSPRYKVTKRGQDVALRCDPISGHVSLYWYRQALGQGPEFLTYFNYEAQQDKSGLPNDRFSAERPEGSISTLTIQRTEQRDSAMYRCAGSSGQANTEAFFGQGTRLTVV.

The rearrangement links TRBV15 to TRBJ2-7, with D tentatively TRBD1 (6 bases). Germline CDR1 reads LNHNV; CDR2 reads YYDKDF (reference sequence). This CDR3 region has 15 residues. V lost 2 bases and J 0 bases, leaving 11 bases between the germline ends. Here the CDR3 DNA reads TGTGCCACCAGCAGATACCGGGACAACTCCTACGAGCAGTACTTC. It is translated as CATSRYRDNSYEQYF.

This chain joins TRBV19 and TRBJ2-2; D perhaps matches TRBD1 (6 bases). The CDR3 has 16 amino acids. Germline CDR1 is LNHDA and CDR2 is SQIVND (reference sequence). Trimming pared 2 bases from V and 1 base from J, leaving 11 bases between. CDR3 in amino acids: CASSIRGRGNTGELFF. As DNA, the CDR3 is TGTGCCAGTAGTATAAGGGGCAGGGGGAACACCGGGGAGCTGTTTTTT. The full variable domain, its missing parts supplied by reference TRBV19 and TRBJ2-2, is DGGITQSPKYLFRKEGQNVTLSCEQNLNHDAMYWYRQDPGQGLRLIYYSQIVNDFQKGDIAEGYSVSREKKESFPLTVTSAQKNPTAFYLCASSIRGRGNTGELFFGEGSRLTVL.

The V call is TRBV29-1, the J call TRBJ2-1; D might be TRBD2 (5 bases). The CDR3 sequence is 14 residues long. Trimming removed 3 bases from V and 6 bases from J, with 15 bases in between. CDR1 is SQVTM, CDR2 ANQGSEA, per germline. The CDR3 is CSVDRASHGNEQFF. As DNA, the CDR3 is TGCAGCGTTGATAGGGCTAGCCATGGCAATGAGCAGTTCTTC.

This clone turned up a few times. The chain is built from TRBV7-3 and TRBJ2-2; 10 bases are a match to TRBD2. This CDR3 is 15 amino acids long. V dropped 6 bases and J dropped 2; count of bases not matched to a gene: 3. Per germline, CDR1 SGHTA and CDR2 FQGTGA. The chain's CDR3 is CASRSSGSNTGELFF. Written as DNA, the CDR3 is TGTGCCAGCAGATCTAGCGGGAGCAACACCGGGGAGCTGTTTTTT. The full variable domain, its missing parts supplied by reference TRBV7-3 and TRBJ2-2, is GAGVSQTPSNKVTEKGKYVELRCDPISGHTALYWYRQSLGQGPEFLIYFQGTGAADDSGLPNDRFFAVRPEGSVSTLKIQRTERGDSAVYLCASRSSGSNTGELFFGEGSRLTVL.

CDR3 nucleotides: TGTGCCAGCAGTGACGGTACGTTAGCCTACAATGAGCAGTTCTTC. It encodes CASSDGTLAYNEQFF. The chain couples TRBV2 to TRBJ2-1; D gene unclear. CDR3 size: 15 residues. Trimming pared 3 bases from V and 2 bases from J, leaving 11 bases between. Germline V CDR1 and CDR2: SNHLY, FYNNEI.

This chain links TRBV6-4 with TRBJ2-1; 10 nucleotides agree with TRBD2. The CDR3 totals 14 residues. Germline V gives CDR1 MRHNA, CDR2 SNTAGT. J gave up 9 bases and V 6 bases, and 8 bases lay outside the gene matches. The DNA of the CDR3 is TGTGCCAGCAGAAGCGGGAGGGCCGACGGTGAGCAGTTCTTC. Translating gives CASRSGRADGEQFF.

The genes are TRBV28 and TRBJ1-3, with D unclear. Germline CDR1 is MDHEN and CDR2 is SYDVKM. V was clipped by 5 bases and J by 4 bases, with 15 bases between them. CDR3 size: 15 residues. The CDR3 DNA is TGTGCCAGCAGTCCCCCCCAAAGGGCCGGAAACACCATATATTTT. This codes for CASSPPQRAGNTIYF. The complete variable domain, with remaining parts taken from reference TRBV28 and TRBJ1-3, reads DVKVTQSSRYLVKRTGEKVFLECVQDMDHENMFWYRQDPGLGLRLIYFSYDVKMKEKGDIPEGYSVSREKKERFSLILESASTNQTSMYLCASSPPQRAGNTIYFGEGSWLTVV.

V usage is TRBV2 and J usage is TRBJ2-6; 8 bases line up with TRBD1. In germline, CDR1 is SNHLY, CDR2 FYNNEI. With V trimmed by 7 bases and J by 0 bases, 11 bases remained unmatched. This CDR3 contains 18 residues. The CDR3 DNA is TGTGCCAGCAACTCGGGGACAGGACTACTCTCTGGGGCCAACGTCCTGACTTTC. It codes for CASNSGTGLLSGANVLTF.

The V gene is TRBV7-9, the J gene TRBJ1-1, with D unresolved. This CDR3 is built from 15 residues. Trimming removed 3 bases at V and 0 bases at J, with 11 bases between. CDR1 and CDR2 (germline): SEHNR, FQNEAQ (reference sequence). This chain's CDR3 is CASSLSPNLNTEAFF. Written as DNA, the CDR3 is TGTGCCAGCAGCTTGAGCCCAAATTTGAACACTGAAGCTTTCTTT. The complete variable domain, with remaining parts taken from reference TRBV7-9 and TRBJ1-1, reads DTGVSQNPRHKITKRGQNVTFRCDPISEHNRLYWYRQTLGQGPEFLTYFQNEAQLEKSRLLSDRFSAERPKGSFSTLEIQRTEQGDSAMYLCASSLSPNLNTEAFFGQGTRLTVV.

By its share, this clone is medium-sized (0.01 to 0.1%). The rearrangement joins TRBV5-6 to TRBJ2-7; the match to TRBD2 covers 8 bases. CDR1 and CDR2 (germline): SGHDT, YYEEEE. The CDR3 spans 16 residues. V dropped 1 base and J dropped 0; count of bases not matched to a gene: 6. CDR3: CASSLQREGLSYEQYF. The CDR3 DNA follows: TGTGCCAGCAGCTTGCAACGGGAGGGCCTCTCCTACGAGCAGTACTTC. Looking up the rest from reference TRBV5-6 and TRBJ2-7 gives the full variable domain: DAGVTQSPTHLIKTRGQQVTLRCSPKSGHDTVSWYQQALGQGPQFIFQYYEEEERQRGNFPDRFSGHQFPNYSSELNVNALLLGDSALYLCASSLQREGLSYEQYFGPGTRLTVT.

The chain is built from TRBV5-1 and TRBJ1-1, with 7 bases lining up with TRBD1. Germline-derived CDR1 and CDR2 are SGHRS and YFSETQ. This CDR3 is built from 13 residues. The J segment lost 6 bases and the V segment lost 2 bases, leaving 4 bases of the junction unmatched. DNA for the CDR3: TGCGCCAGCAGCTTCTCCGGGACAGCTGAAGCTTTCTTT. Protein: CASSFSGTAEAFF.

CDR3 region: CASSTGRPEGYTF. The CDR3 nucleotides read TGCGCCAGCAGCACGGGTCGTCCCGAAGGCTACACCTTC. The V gene is TRBV5-1, the J gene TRBJ1-2; D is uncertain. The CDR3 consists of 13 residues. The V gene's germline CDR1 is SGHRS and CDR2 YFSETQ. The V end was cut by 4 bases, the J end by 8 bases, with 15 bases between.

The chain carries TRBV5-3 and TRBJ1-2; D gene uncertain. TRBV5-3 has ORF status, its function being uncertain. This CDR3 is 13 amino acids long. Trimming stripped 8 bases from V and 8 bases from J, with 19 bases between. The CDR3 loop reads CASTPTGVYGYTF. DNA for the CDR3: TGTGCCAGCACTCCAACCGGGGTTTACGGCTACACCTTC.

This chain uses TRBV30 with TRBJ1-6, with TRBD1 matching 7 bases. The CDR3 contains 13 residues. Germline values: CDR1 GTSNPN, CDR2 SVGIG (reference sequence). J was trimmed by 7 bases and V by 5 bases; bases with no gene match: 5. The CDR3 reads CAWAQGWNSPLHF. The CDR3 DNA reads TGTGCCTGGGCACAGGGGTGGAATTCACCCCTCCACTTT.

The chain is built from TRBV4-3 and TRBJ2-7; D not resolved. V was shortened by 0 bases and J by 0 bases, with 9 bases between the two germline ends. Germline V gives CDR1 LGHNA, CDR2 YSLEER. CDR3 length: 15 residues. CDR3 in DNA: TGCGCCAGCAGCCAAGACAGGCGGAGCTCCTACGAGCAGTACTTC. This gives the protein CASSQDRRSSYEQYF.

The chain combines TRBV7-9 with TRBJ2-7; D gene ambiguous. This CDR3 comprises 14 residues. Germline V CDR1 and CDR2: SEHNR, FQNEAQ (reference sequence). The V end lost 2 bases, the J end lost 4 bases, and 12 bases lay between the germline ends. The CDR3 sequence is CASSLSPEGYEQYF. CDR3 DNA sequence: TGTGCCAGCAGCTTAAGCCCCGAAGGGTACGAGCAGTACTTC.

The V gene is TRBV6-6, the J gene TRBJ1-2; D ambiguous. CDR3 length equals 13 residues. Between the trimmed V and J ends, which lost 0 bases and 8 bases, there was a span of 10 bases. Germline V CDR1 and CDR2: MNHNY, SVGAGI (reference sequence). In DNA, the CDR3 is TGTGCCAGCAGTTACTCACCCCTAGGGGGCTACACCTTC. Translated: CASSYSPLGGYTF.

This chain links TRBV4-2 with TRBJ2-4; 13 bases align to TRBD2. Germline V gene lookup returns CDR1 LGHNA and CDR2 YNFKEQ. Trimming removed 3 bases from V and 9 bases from J; junction bases left unmatched: 17. The CDR3 totals 19 residues. The CDR3 coding sequence is TGTGCCAGCAGCCAGTCCGGGACTAGCGGGGAATCTAGGGGAGGCATTCAGTACTTC. Its translation: CASSQSGTSGESRGGIQYF.

The chain employs TRBV18 and TRBJ1-2, with D unresolved. The CDR3 contains 13 residues. In germline, CDR1 is KGHSH, CDR2 LQKENI. V lost 3 bases to trimming and J lost 4 bases, with 9 bases between them. The CDR3 sequence is CASSPERLYGYTF. CDR3 sequence (DNA): TGTGCCAGCTCACCGGAGCGACTCTATGGCTACACCTTC.

V is TRBV7-2 and J is TRBJ1-4, with 8 bases that match TRBD1. CDR3 length: 16 residues. CDR1 SGHTA and CDR2 FQGNSA come from the germline V gene. J was trimmed by 7 bases and V by 2 bases; bases with no gene match: 9. The CDR3: CASSLRAGGITEKLFF. CDR3 in DNA: TGTGCCAGCAGCTTAAGGGCAGGGGGCATTACTGAAAAACTGTTTTTT.

This CDR3 reads CASSPAGAAPYEKLFF. CDR3 coding DNA: TGTGCCAGCAGTCCCGCCGGGGCGGCCCCGTATGAAAAACTGTTTTTT. V gene TRBV27 combines with J gene TRBJ1-4, with a tentative D call TRBD1 (5 bases). CDR3 length: 16 residues. Germline lookup yields CDR1 MNHEY and CDR2 SMNVEV (reference sequence). V lost 5 bases and J lost 6, with 19 bases in between.

The chain carries TRBV27 and TRBJ2-1, with 12 bases identical to TRBD2. Germline V gene lookup returns CDR1 MNHEY and CDR2 SMNVEV (reference sequence). Trimming at V came to 5 bases and at J to 2 bases, leaving 10 bases not matched to a gene. CDR3 size: 18 residues. CDR3 residues: CASSPLTSGSFTYNEQFF. The DNA of the CDR3 is TGTGCCAGCAGTCCCTTGACTAGCGGGAGTTTCACCTACAATGAGCAGTTCTTC.

CDR3 amino acids: CASSPTDTDTQYF. CDR3 in DNA: TGTGCCAGCAGCCCCACCGACACAGATACGCAGTATTTT. This chain uses TRBV6-5 with TRBJ2-3; D gene unclear. CDR1 is MNHEY, CDR2 SVGAGI, per germline. The V end was cut by 6 bases, the J end by 2 bases, with 9 bases between. CDR3 length: 13 amino acids.

The CDR3 sequence: CASSSAGTGVSYEQYF. The CDR3, as DNA: TGTGCCAGCAGCTCCGCCGGGACAGGGGTTTCCTACGAGCAGTACTTC. V usage is TRBV9 and J usage is TRBJ2-7, with TRBD1 matching over 10 bases. Germline V gives CDR1 SGDLS, CDR2 YYNGEE. This CDR3 has 16 residues. The V gene end was trimmed by 4 bases and the J gene end by 1 base; junction bases not matched to a gene: 8.

CDR3 in DNA: TGTGCCAGCAGCTTAAGGACAGTCTATGGCTACACCTTC. Translating gives CASSLRTVYGYTF. The chain uses TRBV7-2 and TRBJ1-2; tentatively, D is TRBD1 (6 bases). This CDR3 has 13 residues. CDR1 and CDR2 (germline): SGHTA, FQGNSA. Trimming took off 2 bases at V and 4 bases at J, with 8 bases between the two ends.

The chain uses TRBV27 and TRBJ1-6, with D perhaps matching TRBD1 (5 bases). The germline V gene encodes CDR1 MNHEY and CDR2 SMNVEV (reference sequence). CDR3 length: 15 residues. The V end was cut by 8 bases, the J end by 0 bases, with 11 bases between. The DNA for the CDR3 is TGTGCCAGCTCTTGGGGGTACTCCTATAATTCACCCCTCCACTTT. As protein: CASSWGYSYNSPLHF.